Each of the 3 T cell receptor beta chains below was sequenced from the same sample in a study of OX40 agonist ivuxolimab in advanced cancers. Only in-frame clones appear in the TCRdb table, and some are missing; sequencing was by immunoSEQ multiplex PCR. The sample records around 100,000 clones, approximately 89% being singletons. The sequenced sample was CD4+ or CD8+ T cells sorted from blood, obtained in a trial of the OX40 agonist ivuxolimab. These receptors were obtained from an adult with an advanced solid tumor such as melanoma, head and neck, liver or kidney cancer.

This chain connects TRBV2 to TRBJ2-7; TRBD2 might be the D (5 bases). The germline gives CDR1 SNHLY, CDR2 FYNNEI. V gave up 7 bases and J gave up 3 bases, with 10 bases separating them. This CDR3 has 12 residues. CDR3: CASTSGNYEQYF. CDR3 in DNA: TGTGCCAGCACATCCGGGAACTACGAGCAGTACTTC.

The CDR3 reads CASSQGTAVGEKLFF. The CDR3 nucleotides are TGTGCCAGCAGCCAGGGAACGGCTGTGGGTGAAAAACTGTTTTTT. The V call is TRBV5-5, the J call TRBJ1-4; D may be TRBD1 (5 bases). V gave up 4 bases and J gave up 7 bases, with 17 bases separating them. The CDR3 sequence is 15 residues long. The germline gives CDR1 SGHKS, CDR2 YYEKEE (reference sequence).

This rearrangement joins TRBV18 to TRBJ2-3; D is uncertain. The CDR3 is made up of 13 amino acids. Trimming removed 6 bases from V and 7 bases from J, with 14 bases in between. CDR1 is KGHSH and CDR2 is LQKENI in the germline V gene. DNA of the CDR3: TGTGCCAGCTCTTACCAGGATCAGTATACGCAGTATTTT. Protein sequence: CASSYQDQYTQYF.